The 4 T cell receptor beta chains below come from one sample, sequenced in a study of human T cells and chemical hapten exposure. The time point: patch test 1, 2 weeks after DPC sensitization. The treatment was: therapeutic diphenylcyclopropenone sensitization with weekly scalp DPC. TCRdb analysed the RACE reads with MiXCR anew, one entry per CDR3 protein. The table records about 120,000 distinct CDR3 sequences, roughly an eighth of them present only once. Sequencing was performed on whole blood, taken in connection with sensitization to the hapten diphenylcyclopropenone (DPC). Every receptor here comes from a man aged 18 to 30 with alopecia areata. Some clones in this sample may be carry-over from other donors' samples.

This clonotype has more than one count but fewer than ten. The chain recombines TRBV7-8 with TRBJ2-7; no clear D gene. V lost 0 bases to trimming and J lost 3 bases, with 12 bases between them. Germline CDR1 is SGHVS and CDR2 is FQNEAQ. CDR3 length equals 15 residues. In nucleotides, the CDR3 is TGTGCCAGCAGCTTAGCCGGTCAGAATAGCTACGAGCAGTACTTC. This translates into CASSLAGQNSYEQYF.

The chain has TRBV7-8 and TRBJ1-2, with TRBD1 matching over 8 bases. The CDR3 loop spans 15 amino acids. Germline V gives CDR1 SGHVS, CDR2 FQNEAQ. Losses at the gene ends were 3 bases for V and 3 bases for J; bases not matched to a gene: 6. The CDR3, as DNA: TGTGCCAGCAGCTTGGCCCCGGACAGGGACTATGGCTACACCTTC. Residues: CASSLAPDRDYGYTF. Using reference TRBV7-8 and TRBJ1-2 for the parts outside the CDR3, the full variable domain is GAGVSQSPRYKVAKRGQDVALRCDPISGHVSLFWYQQALGQGPEFLTYFQNEAQLDKSGLPSDRFFAERPEGSVSTLKIQRTQQEDSAVYLCASSLAPDRDYGYTFGSGTRLTVV.

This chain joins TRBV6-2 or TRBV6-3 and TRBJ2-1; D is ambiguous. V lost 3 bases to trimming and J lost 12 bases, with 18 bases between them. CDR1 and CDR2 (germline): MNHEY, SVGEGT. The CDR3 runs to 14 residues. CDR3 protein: CASSYKEPPGRQFF. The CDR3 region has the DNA TGTGCCAGCAGTTATAAGGAGCCCCCAGGCAGGCAGTTCTTC.

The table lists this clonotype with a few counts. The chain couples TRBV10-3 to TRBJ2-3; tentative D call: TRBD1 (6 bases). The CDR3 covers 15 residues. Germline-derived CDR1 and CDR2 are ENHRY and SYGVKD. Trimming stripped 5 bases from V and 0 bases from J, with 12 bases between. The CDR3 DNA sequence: TGTGCCATCAGTTTTCGAACAGGGAGCACAGATACGCAGTATTTT. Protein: CAISFRTGSTDTQYF.